Sequencing of this T cell receptor (beta chain) was carried out in a study of neurological immune-mediated disorders. This clonotype was seen repeatedly, ten times or more. TCRdb redid the calling of the 5' RACE reads with MiXCR, one entry per CDR3 protein. The data show more than 75,000 distinct CDR3 sequences, 10% to 13% seen once. The V end was cut by 7 bases, the J end by 3 bases, with 14 bases between. CDR1 is KGHDR, CDR2 SFDVKD, per germline. This CDR3 region has 14 residues. The V and J genes are TRBV24-1 and TRBJ2-5; perhaps TRBD2 as D (6 bases). The material sequenced was PBMCs. This clonotype was obtained from a middle-aged man in good health. The CDR3 protein is CATSHTGREETQYF. Here the CDR3 DNA reads TGTGCCACCAGCCACACCGGGAGAGAAGAGACCCAGTACTTC.